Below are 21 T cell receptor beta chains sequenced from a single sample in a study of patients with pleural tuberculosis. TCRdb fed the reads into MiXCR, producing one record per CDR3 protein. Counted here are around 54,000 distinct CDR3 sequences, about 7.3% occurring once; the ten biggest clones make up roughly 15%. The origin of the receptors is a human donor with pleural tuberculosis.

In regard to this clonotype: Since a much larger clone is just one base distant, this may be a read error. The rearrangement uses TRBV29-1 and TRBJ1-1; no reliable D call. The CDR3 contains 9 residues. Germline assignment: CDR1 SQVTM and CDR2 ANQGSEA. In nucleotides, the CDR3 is TGCAGCGTTCCCGGGCGGCCCGAATTT. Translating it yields CSVPGRPEF. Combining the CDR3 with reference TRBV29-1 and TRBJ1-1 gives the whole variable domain SAVISQKPSRDICQRGTSLTIQCQVDSQVTMMFWYRQQPGQSLTLIATANQGSEATYESGFVIDKFPISRPNLTFSTLTVSNMSPEDSSIYLCSVPGRPEFGQGTRLTVV.

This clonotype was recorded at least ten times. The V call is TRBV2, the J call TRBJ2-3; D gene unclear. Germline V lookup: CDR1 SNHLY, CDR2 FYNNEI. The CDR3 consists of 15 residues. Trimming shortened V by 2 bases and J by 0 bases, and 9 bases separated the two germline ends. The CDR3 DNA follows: TGTGCCAGCAGTGAACCCTCCGCCAGCACAGATACGCAGTATTTT. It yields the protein CASSEPSASTDTQYF.

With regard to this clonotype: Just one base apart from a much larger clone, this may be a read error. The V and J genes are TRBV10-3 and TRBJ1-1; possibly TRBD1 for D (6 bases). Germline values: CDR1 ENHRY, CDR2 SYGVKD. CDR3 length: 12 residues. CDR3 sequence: CAVSEGGAEAFF. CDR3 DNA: TGTGCCGTCAGTGAGGGGGGGGCTGAAGCTTTCTTT.

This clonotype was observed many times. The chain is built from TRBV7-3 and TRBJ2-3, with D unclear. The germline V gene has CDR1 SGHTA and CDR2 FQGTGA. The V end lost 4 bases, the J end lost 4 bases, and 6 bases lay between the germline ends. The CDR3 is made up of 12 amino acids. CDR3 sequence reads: CASSSDSDTQYF. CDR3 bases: TGTGCCAGCAGCTCAGACTCAGATACGCAGTATTTT.

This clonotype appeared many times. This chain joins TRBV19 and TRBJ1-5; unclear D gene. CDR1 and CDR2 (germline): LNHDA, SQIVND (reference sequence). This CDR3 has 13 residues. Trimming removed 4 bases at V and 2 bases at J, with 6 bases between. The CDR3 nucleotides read TGTGCCAGTAGTAGGAGGGGCAATCAGCCCCAGCATTTT. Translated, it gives CASSRRGNQPQHF. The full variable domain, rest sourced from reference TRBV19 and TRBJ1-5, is DGGITQSPKYLFRKEGQNVTLSCEQNLNHDAMYWYRQDPGQGLRLIYYSQIVNDFQKGDIAEGYSVSREKKESFPLTVTSAQKNPTAFYLCASSRRGNQPQHFGDGTRLSIL.

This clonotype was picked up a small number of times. CDR3 sequence: CSVGRGNEQFF. DNA of the CDR3: TGCAGCGTTGGAAGGGGCAATGAGCAGTTCTTC. The V call is TRBV29-1, the J call TRBJ2-1; maybe TRBD1 (5 bases). The CDR3 extends over 11 amino acids. Looked up from germline, CDR1 is SQVTM and CDR2 is ANQGSEA. The ends were cut back, 4 bases at V and 6 bases at J, with 7 bases in the middle.

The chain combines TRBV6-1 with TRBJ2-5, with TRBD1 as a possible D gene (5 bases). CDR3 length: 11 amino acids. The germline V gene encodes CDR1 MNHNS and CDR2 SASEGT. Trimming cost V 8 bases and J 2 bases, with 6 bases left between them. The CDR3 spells CASGAQETQYF. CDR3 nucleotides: TGTGCCAGCGGGGCGCAAGAGACCCAGTACTTC.

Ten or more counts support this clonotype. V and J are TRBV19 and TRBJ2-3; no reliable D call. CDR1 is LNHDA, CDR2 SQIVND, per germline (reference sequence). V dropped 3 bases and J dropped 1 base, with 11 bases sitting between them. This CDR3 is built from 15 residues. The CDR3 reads CASSMAKLGTDTQYF. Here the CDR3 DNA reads TGTGCCAGTAGTATGGCTAAGCTGGGCACAGATACGCAGTATTTT.

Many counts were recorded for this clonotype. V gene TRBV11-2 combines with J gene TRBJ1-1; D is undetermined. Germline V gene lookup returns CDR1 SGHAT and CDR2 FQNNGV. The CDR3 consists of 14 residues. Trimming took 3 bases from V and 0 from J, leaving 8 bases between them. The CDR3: CASSLTYLNTEAFF. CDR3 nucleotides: TGTGCCAGCAGCTTGACATATTTGAACACTGAAGCTTTCTTT.

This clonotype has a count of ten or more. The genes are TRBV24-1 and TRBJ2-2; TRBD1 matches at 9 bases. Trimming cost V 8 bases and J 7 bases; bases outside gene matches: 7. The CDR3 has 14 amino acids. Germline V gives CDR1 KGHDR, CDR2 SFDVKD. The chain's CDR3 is CATKDRGSSGELFF. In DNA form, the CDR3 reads TGTGCCACCAAGGACAGGGGAAGCAGCGGGGAGCTGTTTTTT.

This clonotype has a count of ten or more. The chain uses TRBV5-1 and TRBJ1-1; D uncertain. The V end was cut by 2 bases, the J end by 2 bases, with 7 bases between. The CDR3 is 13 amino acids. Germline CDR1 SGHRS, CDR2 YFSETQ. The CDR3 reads CASSFIGNTEAFF. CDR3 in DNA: TGCGCCAGCAGCTTTATTGGTAACACTGAAGCTTTCTTT.

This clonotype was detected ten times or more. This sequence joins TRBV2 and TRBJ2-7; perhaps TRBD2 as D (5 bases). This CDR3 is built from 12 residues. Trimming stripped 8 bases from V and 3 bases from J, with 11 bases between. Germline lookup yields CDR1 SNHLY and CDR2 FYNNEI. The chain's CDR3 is CASLQRNYEQYF. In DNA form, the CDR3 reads TGTGCCAGCTTACAGCGGAACTACGAGCAGTACTTC. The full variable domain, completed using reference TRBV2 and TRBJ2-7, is EPEVTQTPSHQVTQMGQEVILRCVPISNHLYFYWYRQILGQKVEFLVSFYNNEISEKSEIFDDQFSVERPDGSNFTLKIRSTKLEDSAMYFCASLQRNYEQYFGPGTRLTVT.

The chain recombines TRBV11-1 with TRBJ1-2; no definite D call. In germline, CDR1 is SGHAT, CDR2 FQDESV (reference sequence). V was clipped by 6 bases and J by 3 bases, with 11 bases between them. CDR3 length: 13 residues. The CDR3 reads CASSGGSDYGYTF. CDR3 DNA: TGTGCCAGCAGTGGTGGGTCCGACTATGGCTACACCTTC.

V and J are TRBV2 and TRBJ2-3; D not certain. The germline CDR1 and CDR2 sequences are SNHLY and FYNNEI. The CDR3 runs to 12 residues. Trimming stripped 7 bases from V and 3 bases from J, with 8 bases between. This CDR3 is CASTVRTDTQYF. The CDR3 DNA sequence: TGTGCCAGCACGGTGAGGACAGATACGCAGTATTTT.

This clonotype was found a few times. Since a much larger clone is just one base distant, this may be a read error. Here the CDR3 DNA reads TGTGCCAGCAGCAAAGACAGGGGCATGAGCACTGAAGCTTTCTTT. The encoded protein is CASSKDRGMSTEAFF. The gene calls are TRBV4-2 and TRBJ1-1, with 8 bases fitting TRBD1. CDR3 length: 15 residues. Germline assignment: CDR1 LGHNA and CDR2 YNFKEQ.

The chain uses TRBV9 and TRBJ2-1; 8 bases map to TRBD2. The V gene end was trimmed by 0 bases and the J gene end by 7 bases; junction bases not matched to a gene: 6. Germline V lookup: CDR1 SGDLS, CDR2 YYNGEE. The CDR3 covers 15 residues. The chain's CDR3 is CASSVDVAGWNEQFF. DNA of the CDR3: TGTGCCAGCAGCGTAGATGTAGCGGGATGGAATGAGCAGTTCTTC.

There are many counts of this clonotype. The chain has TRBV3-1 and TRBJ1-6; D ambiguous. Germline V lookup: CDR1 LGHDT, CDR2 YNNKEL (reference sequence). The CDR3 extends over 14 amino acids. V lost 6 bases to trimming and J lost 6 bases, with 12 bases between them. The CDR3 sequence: CASSRTLRNSPLHF. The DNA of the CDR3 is TGTGCCAGCAGTCGGACGCTCCGTAATTCACCCCTCCACTTT. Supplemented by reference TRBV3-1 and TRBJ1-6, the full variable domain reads DTAVSQTPKYLVTQMGNDKSIKCEQNLGHDTMYWYKQDSKKFLKIMFSYNNKELIINETVPNRFSPKSPDKAHLNLHINSLELGDSAVYFCASSRTLRNSPLHFGNGTRLTVT.

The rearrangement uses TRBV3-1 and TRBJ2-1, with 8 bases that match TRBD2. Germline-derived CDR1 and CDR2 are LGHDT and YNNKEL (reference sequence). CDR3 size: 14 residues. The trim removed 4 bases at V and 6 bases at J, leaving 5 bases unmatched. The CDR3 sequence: CASSPGGGRNEQFF. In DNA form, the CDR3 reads TGTGCCAGCAGCCCCGGGGGGGGACGCAATGAGCAGTTCTTC.

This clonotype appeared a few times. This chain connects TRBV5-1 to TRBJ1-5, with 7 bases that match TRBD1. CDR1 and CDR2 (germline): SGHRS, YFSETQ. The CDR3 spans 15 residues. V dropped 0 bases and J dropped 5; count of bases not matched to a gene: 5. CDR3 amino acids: CASSLGTGVHQPQHF. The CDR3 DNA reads TGCGCCAGCAGCTTGGGTACAGGGGTTCATCAGCCCCAGCATTTT.

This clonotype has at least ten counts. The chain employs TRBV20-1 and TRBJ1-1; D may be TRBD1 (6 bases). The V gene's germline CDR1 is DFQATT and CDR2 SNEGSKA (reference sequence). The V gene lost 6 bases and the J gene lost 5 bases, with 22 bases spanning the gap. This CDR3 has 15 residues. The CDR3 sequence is CSATNGRGVETEAFF. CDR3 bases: TGCAGTGCCACGAACGGGAGGGGGGTGGAGACTGAAGCTTTCTTT.

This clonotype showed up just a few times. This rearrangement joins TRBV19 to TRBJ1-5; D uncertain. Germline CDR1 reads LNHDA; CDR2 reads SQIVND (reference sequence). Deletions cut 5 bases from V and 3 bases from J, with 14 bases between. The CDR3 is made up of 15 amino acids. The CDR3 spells CASSAEEGYNQPQHF. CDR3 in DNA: TGTGCCAGTAGTGCAGAGGAGGGCTACAATCAGCCCCAGCATTTT.